Listed below are T cell receptor beta chains from one sample, sequenced in a study of PD-L1 blockade in urothelial cancer. Sequencing was performed with immunoSEQ multiplex PCR; in TCRdb, only in-frame clones are kept and a portion is missing. Of tens of thousands of clones listed, more than 75% are singletons. The input for sequencing was PBMCs, taken around atezolizumab (anti-PD-L1) treatment. Receptor source: a man in his sixties with urothelial cancer. CDR3s include the opening cysteine and the closing phenylalanine or tryptophan.

V: TRBV18
CDR3: CASSPGLAAITDTQYF

V: TRBV6-1
CDR3: CASSSRGSSYNEQFF

V: TRBV4-2
CDR3: CASSRPSGSSYEQYF

V: TRBV6-1
CDR3: CASSEYGPPGEQYF

V: TRBV30
CDR3: CAFAGVTYEQYF

V: TRBV30
CDR3: CAWSVSSDTQYF

V: TRBV4-2
CDR3: CASSRGARQGFSNQPQHF

V: TRBV28
CDR3: CASSRRTGRGGYTF

V: TRBV11-2
CDR3: CASSLGLADTQYF

V: TRBV28
CDR3: CASSFPRDNSPLHF